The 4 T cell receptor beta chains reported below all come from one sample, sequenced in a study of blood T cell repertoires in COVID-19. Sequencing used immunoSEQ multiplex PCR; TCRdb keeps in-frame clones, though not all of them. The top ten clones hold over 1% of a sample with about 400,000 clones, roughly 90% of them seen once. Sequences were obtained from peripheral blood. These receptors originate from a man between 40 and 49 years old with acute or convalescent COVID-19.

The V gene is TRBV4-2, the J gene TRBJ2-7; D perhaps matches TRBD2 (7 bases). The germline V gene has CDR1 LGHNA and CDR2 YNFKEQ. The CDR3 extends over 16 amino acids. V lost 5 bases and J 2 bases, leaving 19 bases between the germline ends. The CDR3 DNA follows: TGTGCCAGCAGCGAGCCCGAGAGGGGGACTACCTACGAGCAGTACTTC. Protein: CASSEPERGTTYEQYF.

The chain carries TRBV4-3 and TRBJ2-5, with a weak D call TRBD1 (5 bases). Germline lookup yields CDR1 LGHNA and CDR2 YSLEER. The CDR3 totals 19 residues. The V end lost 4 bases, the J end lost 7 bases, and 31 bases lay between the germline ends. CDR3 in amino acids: CASSPHRQDKLLGLGTQYF. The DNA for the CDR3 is TGCGCCAGCAGCCCCCACCGTCAGGACAAGTTGTTGGGGTTGGGGACCCAGTACTTC.

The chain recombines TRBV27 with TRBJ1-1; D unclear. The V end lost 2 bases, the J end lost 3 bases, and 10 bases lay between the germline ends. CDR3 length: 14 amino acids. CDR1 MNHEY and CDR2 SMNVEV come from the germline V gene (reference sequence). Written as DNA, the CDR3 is TGTGCCAGCAGTTTACGCAGAACCTACACTGAAGCTTTCTTT. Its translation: CASSLRRTYTEAFF.

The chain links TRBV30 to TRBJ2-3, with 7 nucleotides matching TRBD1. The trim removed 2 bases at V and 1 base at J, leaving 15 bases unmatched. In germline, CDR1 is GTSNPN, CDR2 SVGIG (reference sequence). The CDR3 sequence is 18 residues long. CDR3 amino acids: CAWSRQGVMRRGTDTQYF. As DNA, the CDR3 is TGTGCCTGGAGTAGACAGGGAGTTATGCGAAGAGGCACAGATACGCAGTATTTT.